A single sample gave rise to the 19 T cell receptor beta chains below, sequenced in a study of cytomegalovirus exposure and HLA in healthy donors. PCR used 60 Vbeta primers and 13 Jbeta primers. Generated by immunoSEQ multiplex PCR, the TCRdb table keeps only in-frame clones and is missing some. The sample has about 160,000 clones, around three quarters seen once. Material for sequencing was PBMCs. These receptors were obtained from a man aged 50 or older in good health and CMV-seropositive.

This chain links TRBV14 with TRBJ1-1, with 7 bases aligning to TRBD1. Germline trimming cut 3 bases from V and 3 bases from J; bases unmatched to any gene: 7. Germline loops: CDR1 SGHDN, CDR2 FVKESK. The CDR3 extends over 15 amino acids. CDR3 protein: CASSQPTGVDTEAFF. The CDR3 region has the DNA TGTGCCAGCAGCCAGCCAACAGGGGTGGACACTGAAGCTTTCTTT.

The rearrangement joins TRBV11-2 to TRBJ1-1, with a weak D call TRBD1 (5 bases). The CDR3 covers 13 residues. CDR1 and CDR2 from the germline V gene are SGHAT and FQNNGV. Trimming left V 6 bases short and J 5 bases short, with 13 bases between. The CDR3 DNA reads as TGTGCCAGCAGAGGCGGGGGTCAAACTGAAGCTTTCTTT. Protein: CASRGGGQTEAFF. The entire variable domain, with the rest obtained from reference TRBV11-2 and TRBJ1-1, is as follows: EAGVAQSPRYKIIEKRQSVAFWCNPISGHATLYWYQQILGQGPKLLIQFQNNGVVDDSQLPKDRFSAERLKGVDSTLKIQPAKLEDSAVYLCASRGGGQTEAFFGQGTRLTVV.

In this sample, this clone turned up a few times. The chain recombines TRBV18 with TRBJ2-7; 7 bases agree with TRBD1. The CDR3 runs to 15 residues. The germline V gene encodes CDR1 KGHSH and CDR2 LQKENI. The junction had 7 bases not matched to a gene; V was cut back by 3 bases and J by 2 bases. CDR3 bases: TGTGCCAGCTCACCTGGGACAGCGAGAGCCTACGAGCAGTACTTC. Amino acid sequence: CASSPGTARAYEQYF. Variable domain in full (rest from reference TRBV18 and TRBJ2-7): NAGVMQNPRHLVRRRGQEARLRCSPMKGHSHVYWYRQLPEEGLKFMVYLQKENIIDESGMPKERFSAEFPKEGPSILRIQQVVRGDSAAYFCASSPGTARAYEQYFGPGTRLTVT.

This clone was seen only a few times. This chain uses TRBV6-5 with TRBJ1-5; 10 bases line up with TRBD1. The ends lost 6 bases at V and 4 bases at J; junction bases unmatched: 6. Per germline, CDR1 MNHEY and CDR2 SVGAGI. The length of the CDR3 is 15 residues. In DNA, the CDR3 is TGTGCCAGCAGAGATGGACAGGGGGGGAATCAGCCCCAGCATTTT. Its translation: CASRDGQGGNQPQHF.

The chain links TRBV19 to TRBJ1-3, with 10 bases identical to TRBD1. The V segment lost 5 bases and the J segment 3 bases; nucleotides outside the gene matches: 13. Germline lookup yields CDR1 LNHDA and CDR2 SQIVND (reference sequence). CDR3 length: 18 amino acids. The CDR3 region is CASSLLGQGRRSGNTIYF. CDR3 bases: TGTGCCAGTAGTCTCCTGGGACAGGGGAGAAGAAGTGGAAACACCATATATTTT.

The chain carries TRBV27 and TRBJ2-7, with 7 bases that match TRBD1. The V gene's germline CDR1 is MNHEY and CDR2 SMNVEV (reference sequence). The V and J ends lost 7 bases and 6 bases, in that order; junction bases with no gene match: 18. The CDR3 totals 16 residues. The CDR3 DNA sequence: TGTGCCAGCAATCGGAACGGGGCACAGGGGTTTCGCGAGCAGTACTTC. Translated, it gives CASNRNGAQGFREQYF.

This clone was observed once. J is TRBJ1-1 and V is TRBV6-6; 7 bases are shared with TRBD1. Germline V CDR1 and CDR2: MNHNY, SVGAGI (reference sequence). The CDR3 has 13 residues. V lost 4 bases to trimming and J lost 4 bases; unmatched junction nucleotides: 3. Here the CDR3 DNA reads TGTGCCAGCAGTTCGACAGGGAGCACTGAAGCTTTCTTT. Translated, it gives CASSSTGSTEAFF.

The chain couples TRBV7-2 to TRBJ2-5; D gene uncertain. The J call could be wrong; TRBJ2-7 is a better fit for the DNA end. The germline V gene encodes CDR1 SGHTA and CDR2 FQGNSA. There are 11 residues in the CDR3. In DNA, the CDR3 is TGTGCCAGCAGCTTAGTATACGAGCAGTACTTC. Amino acids: CASSLVYEQYF.

This clone was found a few times. CDR3 sequence reads: CASSLAWGGKYEQYF. CDR3 sequence (DNA): TGTGCCAGCAGCTTAGCGTGGGGGGGGAAGTACGAGCAGTACTTC. The chain has TRBV7-6 and TRBJ2-7, with 7 bases fitting TRBD2. The CDR3 is 15 residues long. The junction had 6 bases not matched to a gene; V was cut back by 0 bases and J by 4 bases. Germline V gene data show CDR1 as SGHVS and CDR2 as FNYEAQ. The full variable domain, its missing parts supplied by reference TRBV7-6 and TRBJ2-7, is GAGVSQSPRYKVTKRGQDVALRCDPISGHVSLYWYRQALGQGPEFLTYFNYEAQQDKSGLPNDRFSAERPEGSISTLTIQRTEQRDSAMYRCASSLAWGGKYEQYFGPGTRLTVT.

This chain connects TRBV18 to TRBJ2-5, with TRBD2 matching over 13 bases. This CDR3 is built from 17 residues. The ends lost 3 bases at V and 1 base at J; junction bases unmatched: 5. Germline CDR1 and CDR2: KGHSH and LQKENI. Here the CDR3 reads CASSPLGLAGVQETQYF. DNA of the CDR3: TGTGCCAGCTCACCCCTCGGACTAGCGGGGGTCCAAGAGACCCAGTACTTC.

The J gene is TRBJ1-2, the V gene TRBV30, with 10 bases identical to TRBD1. The CDR3 consists of 14 residues. Germline lookup yields CDR1 GTSNPN and CDR2 SVGIG (reference sequence). V lost 0 bases, J lost 8 bases, and 6 bases stayed unmatched. CDR3 protein: CAWSVDRGRGGYTF. CDR3 nucleotide sequence: TGTGCCTGGAGTGTCGACAGGGGGCGAGGGGGCTACACCTTC.

The chain joins TRBV6-5 to TRBJ2-3; 8 bases are a match to TRBD2. CDR3 length equals 14 residues. J lost 2 bases, V lost 11 bases, and 9 bases had no gene match. CDR1 and CDR2 (germline): MNHEY, SVGAGI. The CDR3 protein is CASGHGGATDTQYF. The CDR3 DNA sequence: TGTGCCTCAGGGCACGGGGGGGCCACAGATACGCAGTATTTT.

The V call is TRBV27, the J call TRBJ1-1; the match to TRBD1 covers 7 bases. This CDR3 region has 14 residues. With 7 bases clipped from V and 4 bases from J, the junction kept 9 bases outside the gene matches. Germline V CDR1 and CDR2: MNHEY, SMNVEV (reference sequence). The CDR3 is CASTSSAGGTEAFF. The CDR3 DNA follows: TGTGCCAGCACTAGTTCTGCAGGGGGCACTGAAGCTTTCTTT.

The chain has TRBV7-2 and TRBJ2-3, with TRBD2 as a possible D gene (7 bases). Germline V CDR1 and CDR2: SGHTA, FQGNSA. The CDR3 has 17 amino acids. The V gene lost 4 bases and the J gene lost 10 bases, with 27 bases spanning the gap. The DNA for the CDR3 is TGTGCCAGCAGCTCCGCAGGGGCTAGCGGTCTTACTGCGGCGCAGTATTTT. It is translated as CASSSAGASGLTAAQYF.

The V call is TRBV9, the J call TRBJ2-6, with D perhaps TRBD1 (5 bases). Germline lookup yields CDR1 SGDLS and CDR2 YYNGEE. CDR3 length equals 15 residues. Trimming pared 3 bases from V and 0 bases from J, leaving 7 bases between. The CDR3 reads CASSGRDSGANVLTF. The CDR3 DNA is TGTGCCAGCAGCGGCAGGGACTCTGGGGCCAACGTCCTGACTTTC.

The rearrangement joins TRBV5-1 to TRBJ1-2; no firm D call. CDR1 is SGHRS, CDR2 YFSETQ, per germline. The CDR3 sequence is 14 residues long. Trimming took off 0 bases at V and 8 bases at J, with 14 bases between the two ends. The chain's CDR3 is CASSLARDLKGYTF. Here the CDR3 DNA reads TGCGCCAGCAGCTTGGCCCGCGATTTAAAGGGCTACACCTTC.

This clone was counted once. V gene TRBV7-2 combines with J gene TRBJ2-7, with D unresolved. Trimming cost V 4 bases and J 3 bases, with 16 bases left between them. This CDR3 contains 15 residues. Per the germline V gene, CDR1 is SGHTA and CDR2 is FQGNSA. This CDR3 is CASSSAAAAHYEQYF. CDR3 bases: TGTGCCAGCAGCTCGGCGGCAGCCGCTCACTACGAGCAGTACTTC.

The chain employs TRBV10-3 and TRBJ2-5; no clear D. The closer fit of TRBJ2-7 to the DNA end suggests the J call may be wrong. Germline CDR1 ENHRY, CDR2 SYGVKD. The CDR3 is 12 amino acids. CDR3 loop: CAISAISYEQYF. Here the CDR3 DNA reads TGTGCCATCAGCGCGATCTCCTACGAGCAGTACTTC.

The gene calls are TRBV6-1 and TRBJ1-2, with a tentative D call TRBD1 (5 bases). The CDR3 has 14 amino acids. Germline lookup yields CDR1 MNHNS and CDR2 SASEGT. V gave up 2 bases and J gave up 5 bases, with 12 bases separating them. CDR3 coding DNA: TGTGCCAGCAGTGAAATCGGACACTTATATGGCTACACCTTC. Its translation is CASSEIGHLYGYTF.